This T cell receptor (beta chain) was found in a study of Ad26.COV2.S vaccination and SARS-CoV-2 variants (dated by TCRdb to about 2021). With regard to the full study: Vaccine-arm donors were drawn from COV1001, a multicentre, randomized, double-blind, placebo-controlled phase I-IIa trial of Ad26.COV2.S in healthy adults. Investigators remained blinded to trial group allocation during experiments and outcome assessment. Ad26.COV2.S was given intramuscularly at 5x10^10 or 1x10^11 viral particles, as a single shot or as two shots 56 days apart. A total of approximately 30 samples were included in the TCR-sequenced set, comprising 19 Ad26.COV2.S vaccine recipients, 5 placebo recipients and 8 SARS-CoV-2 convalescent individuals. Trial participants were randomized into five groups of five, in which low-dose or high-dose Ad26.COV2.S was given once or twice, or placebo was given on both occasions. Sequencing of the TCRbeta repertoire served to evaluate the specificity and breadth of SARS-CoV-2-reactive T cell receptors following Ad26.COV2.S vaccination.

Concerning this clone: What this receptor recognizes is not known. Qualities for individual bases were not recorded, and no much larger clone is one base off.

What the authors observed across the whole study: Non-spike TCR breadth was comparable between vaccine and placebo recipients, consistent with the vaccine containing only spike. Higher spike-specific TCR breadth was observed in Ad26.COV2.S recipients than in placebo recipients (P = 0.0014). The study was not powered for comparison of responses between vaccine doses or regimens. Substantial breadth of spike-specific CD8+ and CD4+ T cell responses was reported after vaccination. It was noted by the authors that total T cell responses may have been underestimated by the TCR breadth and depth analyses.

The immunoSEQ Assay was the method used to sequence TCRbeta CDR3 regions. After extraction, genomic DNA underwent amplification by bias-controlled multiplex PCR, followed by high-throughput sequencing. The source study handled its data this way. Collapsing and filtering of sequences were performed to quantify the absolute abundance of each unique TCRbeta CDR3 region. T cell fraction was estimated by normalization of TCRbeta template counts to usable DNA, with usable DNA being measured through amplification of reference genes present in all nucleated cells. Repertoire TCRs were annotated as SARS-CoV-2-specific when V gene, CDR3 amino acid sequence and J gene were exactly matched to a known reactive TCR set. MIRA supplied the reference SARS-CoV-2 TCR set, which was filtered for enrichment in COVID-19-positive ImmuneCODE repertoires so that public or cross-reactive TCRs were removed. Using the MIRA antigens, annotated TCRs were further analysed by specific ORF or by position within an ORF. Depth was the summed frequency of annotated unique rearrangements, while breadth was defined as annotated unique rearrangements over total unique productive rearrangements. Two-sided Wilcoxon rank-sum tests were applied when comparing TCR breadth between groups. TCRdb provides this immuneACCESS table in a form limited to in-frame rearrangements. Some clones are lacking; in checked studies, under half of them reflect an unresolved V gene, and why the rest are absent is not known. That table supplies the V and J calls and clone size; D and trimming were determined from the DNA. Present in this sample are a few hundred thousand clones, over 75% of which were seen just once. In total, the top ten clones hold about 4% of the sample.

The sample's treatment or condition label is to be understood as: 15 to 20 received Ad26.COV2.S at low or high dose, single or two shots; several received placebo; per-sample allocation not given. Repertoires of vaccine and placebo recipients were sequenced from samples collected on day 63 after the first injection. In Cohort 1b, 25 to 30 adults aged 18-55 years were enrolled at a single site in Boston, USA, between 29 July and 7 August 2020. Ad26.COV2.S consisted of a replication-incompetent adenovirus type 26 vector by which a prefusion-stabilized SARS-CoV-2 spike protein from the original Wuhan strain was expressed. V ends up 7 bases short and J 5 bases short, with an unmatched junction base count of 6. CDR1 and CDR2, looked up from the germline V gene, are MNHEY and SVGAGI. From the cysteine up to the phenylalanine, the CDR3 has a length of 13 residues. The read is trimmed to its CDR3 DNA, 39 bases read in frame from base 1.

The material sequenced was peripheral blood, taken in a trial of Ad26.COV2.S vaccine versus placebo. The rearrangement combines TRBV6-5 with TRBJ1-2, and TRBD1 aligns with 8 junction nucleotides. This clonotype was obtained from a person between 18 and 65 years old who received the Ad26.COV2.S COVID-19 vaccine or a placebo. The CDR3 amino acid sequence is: CASNGGQAYGYTF. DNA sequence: TGTGCCAGCAATGGGGGACAGGCGTATGGCTACACCTTC.